The next 3 T cell receptor beta chains were all read from a single sample in a study of blood T cell repertoires in COVID-19. Sequencing was performed with immunoSEQ multiplex PCR; in TCRdb, only in-frame clones are kept and a portion is missing. The data show fewer than 150,000 clones, approximately 84% seen once. Sequenced sample: peripheral blood. The origin of the receptors is a human donor in a cohort sampled during active COVID-19.

The rearrangement joins TRBV4-3 to TRBJ2-3, with 10 bases lining up with TRBD2. CDR3 length: 16 amino acids. Germline loops: CDR1 LGHNA, CDR2 YSLEER. Losses at the gene ends were 1 base for V and 3 bases for J; bases not matched to a gene: 4. The CDR3 is CASSQAQAGGTDTQYF. For the CDR3, the DNA is TGCGCCAGCAGCCAAGCTCAAGCGGGGGGGACAGATACGCAGTATTTT.

This clone was seen a handful of times. The CDR3 region has the DNA TGTGCCAGTACTGAGGGAGCTAACTATGGCTACACCTTC. Encoded protein: CASTEGANYGYTF. This sequence joins TRBV19 and TRBJ1-2; no clear D. The CDR3 extends over 13 amino acids. Trimming removed 7 bases from V and 0 bases from J, with 9 bases in between. Germline lookup yields CDR1 LNHDA and CDR2 SQIVND (reference sequence).

The chain couples TRBV5-3 to TRBJ1-1, with 8 bases aligning to TRBD1. TRBV5-3 is an ORF for which the function is uncertain. This CDR3 comprises 15 residues. V was clipped by 7 bases and J by 1 base; unmatched bases: 9. The CDR3 protein is CARETAGTGNTEAFF. The CDR3 nucleotides read TGTGCCAGAGAGACTGCCGGGACAGGGAACACTGAAGCTTTCTTT.